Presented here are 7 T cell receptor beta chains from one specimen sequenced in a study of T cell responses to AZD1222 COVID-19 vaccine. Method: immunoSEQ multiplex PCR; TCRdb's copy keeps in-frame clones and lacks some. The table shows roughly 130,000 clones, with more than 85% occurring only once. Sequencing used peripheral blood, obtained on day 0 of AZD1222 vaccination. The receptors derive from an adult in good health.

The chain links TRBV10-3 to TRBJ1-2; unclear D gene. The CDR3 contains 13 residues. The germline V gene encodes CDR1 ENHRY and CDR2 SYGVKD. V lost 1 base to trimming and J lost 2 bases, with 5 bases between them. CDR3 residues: CAISELGNYGYTF. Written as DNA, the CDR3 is TGTGCCATCAGTGAGTTGGGGAACTATGGCTACACCTTC.

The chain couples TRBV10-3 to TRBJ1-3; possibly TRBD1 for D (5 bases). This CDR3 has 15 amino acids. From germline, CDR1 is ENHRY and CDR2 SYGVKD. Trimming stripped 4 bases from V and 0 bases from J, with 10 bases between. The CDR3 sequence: CAISVRGGSGNTIYF. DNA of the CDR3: TGTGCCATCAGTGTAAGGGGAGGCTCTGGAAACACCATATATTTT.

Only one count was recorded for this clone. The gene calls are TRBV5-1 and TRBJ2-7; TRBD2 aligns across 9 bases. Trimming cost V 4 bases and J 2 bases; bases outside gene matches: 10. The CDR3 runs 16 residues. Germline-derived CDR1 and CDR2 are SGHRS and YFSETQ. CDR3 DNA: TGCGCCAGCAGCCCCATGACTAGCGGTTCTACCTACGAGCAGTACTTC. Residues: CASSPMTSGSTYEQYF.

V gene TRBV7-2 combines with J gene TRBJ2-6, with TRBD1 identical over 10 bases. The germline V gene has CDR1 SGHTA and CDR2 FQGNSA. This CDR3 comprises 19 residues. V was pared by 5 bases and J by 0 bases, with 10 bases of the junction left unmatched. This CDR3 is CASSPRRQGAGSGANVLTF. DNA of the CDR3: TGTGCCAGCAGCCCACGGAGACAGGGGGCGGGCTCTGGGGCCAACGTCCTGACTTTC. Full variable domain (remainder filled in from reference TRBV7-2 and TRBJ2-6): GAGVSQSPSNKVTEKGKDVELRCDPISGHTALYWYRQSLGQGLEFLIYFQGNSAPDKSGLPSDRFSAERTGGSVSTLTIQRTQQEDSAVYLCASSPRRQGAGSGANVLTFGAGSRLTVL.

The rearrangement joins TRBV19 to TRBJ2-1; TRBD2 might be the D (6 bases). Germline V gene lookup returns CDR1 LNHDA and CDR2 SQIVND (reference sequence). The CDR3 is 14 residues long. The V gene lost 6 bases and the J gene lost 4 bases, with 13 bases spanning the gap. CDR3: CASRGPGAYNEQFF. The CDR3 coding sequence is TGTGCCAGTAGAGGCCCGGGAGCATACAATGAGCAGTTCTTC.

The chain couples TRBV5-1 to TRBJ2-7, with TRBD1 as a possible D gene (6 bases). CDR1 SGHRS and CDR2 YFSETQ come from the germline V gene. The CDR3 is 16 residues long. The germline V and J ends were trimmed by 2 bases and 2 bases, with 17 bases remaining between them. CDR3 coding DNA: TGCGCCAGCAGCTTATCACAGGGTATGGTGACCTACGAGCAGTACTTC. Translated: CASSLSQGMVTYEQYF.

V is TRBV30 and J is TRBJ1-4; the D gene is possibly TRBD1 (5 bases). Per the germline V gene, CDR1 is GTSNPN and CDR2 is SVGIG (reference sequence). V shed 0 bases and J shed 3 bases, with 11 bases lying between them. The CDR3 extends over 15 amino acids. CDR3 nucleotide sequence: TGTGCCTGGAGTGTAGGGGCCTACGCTAATGAAAAACTGTTTTTT. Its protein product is CAWSVGAYANEKLFF.